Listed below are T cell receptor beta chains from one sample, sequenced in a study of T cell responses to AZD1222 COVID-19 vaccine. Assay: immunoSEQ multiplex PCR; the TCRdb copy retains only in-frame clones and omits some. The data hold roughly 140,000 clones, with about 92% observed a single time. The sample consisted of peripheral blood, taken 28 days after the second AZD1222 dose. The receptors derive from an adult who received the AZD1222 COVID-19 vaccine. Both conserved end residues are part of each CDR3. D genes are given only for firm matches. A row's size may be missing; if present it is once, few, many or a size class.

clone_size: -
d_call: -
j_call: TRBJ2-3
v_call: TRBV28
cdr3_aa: CASSFLSGQDTDTQYF
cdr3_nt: TGTGCCAGCAGTTTTTTGTCAGGTCAAGATACAGATACGCAGTATTTT

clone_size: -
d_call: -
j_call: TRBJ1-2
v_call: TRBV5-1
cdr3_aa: CASSLTQGLGGYTF
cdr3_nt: TGCGCCAGCAGCTTGACGCAGGGGCTCGGAGGCTACACCTTC

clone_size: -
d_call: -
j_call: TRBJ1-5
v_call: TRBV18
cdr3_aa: CASTGGSGKQPQHF
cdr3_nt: TGTGCCAGCACGGGCGGGTCGGGTAAACAGCCCCAGCATTTT

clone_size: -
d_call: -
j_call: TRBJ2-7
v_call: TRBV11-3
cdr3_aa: CASSLGVPGKEYF
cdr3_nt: TGTGCCAGCAGCTTAGGGGTCCCAGGGAAGGAGTACTTC

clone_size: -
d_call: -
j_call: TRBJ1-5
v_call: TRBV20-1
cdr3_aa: CSASKSRDQPQHF
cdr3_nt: TGCAGTGCTAGTAAATCGCGGGATCAGCCCCAGCATTTT

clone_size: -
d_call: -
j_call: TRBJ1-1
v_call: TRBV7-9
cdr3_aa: CASSLNTGPTEAFF
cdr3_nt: TGTGCCAGCAGCTTAAATACAGGCCCCACTGAAGCTTTCTTT

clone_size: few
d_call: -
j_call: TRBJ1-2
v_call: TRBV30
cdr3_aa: CAWSPQNGYTF
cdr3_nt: TGTGCCTGGAGCCCACAGAATGGCTACACCTTC

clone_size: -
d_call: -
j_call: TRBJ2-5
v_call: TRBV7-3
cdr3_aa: CASSRDTQETQYF
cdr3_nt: TGTGCCAGCAGTCGAGACACCCAAGAGACCCAGTACTTC

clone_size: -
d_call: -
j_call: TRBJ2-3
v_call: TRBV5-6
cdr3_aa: CASSLGHPGYADTQYF
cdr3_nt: TGTGCCAGCAGCTTGGGGCACCCCGGGTACGCAGATACGCAGTATTTT

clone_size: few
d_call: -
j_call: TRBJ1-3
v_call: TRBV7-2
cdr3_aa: CASSLEPTGNTIYF
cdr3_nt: TGTGCCAGCAGCTTAGAACCGACTGGAAACACCATATATTTT